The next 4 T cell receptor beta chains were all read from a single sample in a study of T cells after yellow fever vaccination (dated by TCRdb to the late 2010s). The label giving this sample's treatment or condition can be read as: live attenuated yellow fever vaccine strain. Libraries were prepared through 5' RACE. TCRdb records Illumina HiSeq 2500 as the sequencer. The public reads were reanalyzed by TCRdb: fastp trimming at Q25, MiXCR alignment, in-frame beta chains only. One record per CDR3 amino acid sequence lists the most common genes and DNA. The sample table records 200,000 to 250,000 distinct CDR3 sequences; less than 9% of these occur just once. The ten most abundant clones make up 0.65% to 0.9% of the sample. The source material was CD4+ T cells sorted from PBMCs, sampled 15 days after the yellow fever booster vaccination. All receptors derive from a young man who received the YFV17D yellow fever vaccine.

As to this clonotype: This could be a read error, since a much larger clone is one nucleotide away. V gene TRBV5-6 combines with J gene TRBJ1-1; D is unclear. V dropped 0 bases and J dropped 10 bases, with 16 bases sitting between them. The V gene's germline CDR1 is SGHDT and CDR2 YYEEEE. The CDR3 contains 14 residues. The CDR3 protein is CASSLACGNIRAFF. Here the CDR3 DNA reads TGTGCCAGCAGCTTGGCGTGTGGGAACATCAGAGCTTTCTTT.

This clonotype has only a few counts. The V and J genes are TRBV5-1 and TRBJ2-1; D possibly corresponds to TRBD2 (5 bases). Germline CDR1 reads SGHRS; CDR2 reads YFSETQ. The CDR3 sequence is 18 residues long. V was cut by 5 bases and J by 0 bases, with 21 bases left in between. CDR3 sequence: CASRGFSLGSHSYNEQFF. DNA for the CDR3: TGCGCCAGCAGGGGTTTTTCGTTGGGGAGTCACTCCTACAATGAGCAGTTCTTC.

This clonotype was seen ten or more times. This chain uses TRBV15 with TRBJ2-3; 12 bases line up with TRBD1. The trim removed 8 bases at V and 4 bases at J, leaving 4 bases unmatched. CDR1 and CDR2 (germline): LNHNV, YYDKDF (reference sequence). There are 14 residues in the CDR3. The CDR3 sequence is CATSGTGGADTQYF. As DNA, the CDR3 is TGTGCCACCTCAGGGACAGGGGGCGCAGATACGCAGTATTTT.

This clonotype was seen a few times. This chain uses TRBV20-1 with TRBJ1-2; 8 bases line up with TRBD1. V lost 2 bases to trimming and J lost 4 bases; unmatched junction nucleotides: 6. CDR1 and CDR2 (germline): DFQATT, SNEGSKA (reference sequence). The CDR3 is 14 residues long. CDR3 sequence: CSARPGQGGYGYTF. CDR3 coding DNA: TGCAGTGCTAGACCCGGACAGGGTGGCTATGGCTACACCTTC.